This TCR beta chain was observed in a study of blood T cell repertoires in COVID-19. From germline, CDR1 is WSHSY and CDR2 SAAADI. This CDR3 region has 17 residues. V gave up 3 bases and J gave up 2 bases; unmatched junction bases: 10. Profiling relied on immunoSEQ multiplex PCR, and the TCRdb table lists in-frame clones only, not all of them. The data contain approximately 290,000 clones, approximately 85% of them singletons. This clone has only one observation. The chain recombines TRBV10-2 with TRBJ1-3; 7 bases are shared with TRBD1. The clonotype comes from a woman younger than 45 who had recovered from COVID-19. Sequenced: PBMCs or T cells enriched from blood (not recorded which). CDR3 DNA sequence: TGCGCCAGCAGTGAAAGCTTCATAGGGGGCCCTGGAAACACCATATATTTT. It yields the protein CASSESFIGGPGNTIYF.